Below, one T cell receptor beta chain is given with its context. Other DNA sequences from this sample encode an identical CDR3 as well. The length of the CDR3 is 11 residues. V lost 1 base and J 7 bases, leaving 4 bases between the germline ends. Enrolment of Seattle patients took place during active infection, and they were followed longitudinally. The sample originates from a study of blood T cell repertoires in COVID-19. On the study more broadly: Samples taken during acute and convalescent COVID-19 were collected in the United States, Italy and Spain. T cells, B-cell-depleted T cells, or PBMCs supplied cDNA or gDNA.

Per the study methods: How many nucleated cells were present was estimated from reference gene primer amplification. The protocol was immunoSEQ multiplex PCR, while the TCRdb copy is restricted to in-frame clones and leaves out a portion. V and J calls and clone size are given by that table; D and trimming were obtained from the DNA. The top ten clones hold 0.76% of a sample with roughly 190,000 clones, 90% to 95% of them seen once. The rearrangement links TRBV12-3 or TRBV12-4 to TRBJ1-2, with D unresolved. Sequenced material: peripheral blood. This TCR derives from a man in his thirties or forties with COVID-19, enrolled during active disease. The CDR3 spells CASSLGGGYTF. The CDR3 coding sequence is TGTGCCAGCAGTTTAGGAGGTGGCTACACCTTC.